These 24 T cell receptor beta chains were sequenced from one sample in a study of control samples from healthy donors and cancer patients (dated by TCRdb to the early 2020s). Receptor amplification or capture employed the immunoSEQ multiplex PCR assay. This is the immuneACCESS table as TCRdb keeps it, with only in-frame sequences that have V and J called. A part of the clones is gone; compared with another copy, unresolved V genes explain less than half, and the rest is unexplained. This sample is represented by over 150,000 clones; approximately 94% of them were singletons. The top ten clones comprise 1.1% to 1.5% of the sample. Material for sequencing was blood. The receptors here all came from a woman aged 18-29 years in good health.

The CDR3 bases are TGTGCCAGCAGCTCCATGAAGTACGAGCAGTACTTC. Translating gives CASSSMKYEQYF. The chain uses TRBV7-9 and TRBJ2-7; D ambiguous. Germline CDR1 SEHNR, CDR2 FQNEAQ (reference sequence). The CDR3 spans 12 residues. The ends were cut back, 4 bases at V and 4 bases at J, with 8 bases in the middle.

A few counts support this clone. The rearrangement joins TRBV4-3 to TRBJ2-1, with D perhaps being TRBD1 or TRBD2 (5 bases each). The CDR3 runs to 15 residues. The germline gives CDR1 LGHNA, CDR2 YSLEER. The V gene lost 1 base and the J gene lost 5 bases, with 12 bases spanning the gap. The CDR3 nucleotides read TGCGCCAGCAGCCAAGGGCGGGTGGGGGACAATGAGCAGTTCTTC. It specifies CASSQGRVGDNEQFF.

J is TRBJ2-5 and V is TRBV2, with D perhaps TRBD2 (7 bases). V was trimmed by 6 bases and J by 2 bases, leaving 16 bases between them. The CDR3 covers 15 residues. Germline V lookup: CDR1 SNHLY, CDR2 FYNNEI. CDR3 loop: CASRGGDTPQETQYF. CDR3 bases: TGTGCCAGCAGGGGGGGGGACACTCCTCAAGAGACCCAGTACTTC.

This chain links TRBV11-3 with TRBJ2-5, with D unclear. Trimming pared 1 base from V and 3 bases from J, leaving 12 bases between. Germline V gene lookup returns CDR1 SGHNT and CDR2 YENEEA. The CDR3 runs to 15 residues. The DNA of the CDR3 is TGTGCCAGCAGCTTAGGGGTAGGAGAGGAAGAGACCCAGTACTTC. Translated, it gives CASSLGVGEEETQYF.

This clone was counted between two and nine times. The V gene is TRBV7-2, the J gene TRBJ2-1, with D possibly called TRBD1 or TRBD2 (7 bases each). The ends were cut back, 4 bases at V and 4 bases at J, with 14 bases in the middle. Germline values: CDR1 SGHTA, CDR2 FQGNSA. The CDR3 consists of 15 residues. As DNA, the CDR3 is TGTGCCAGCAGCTCTAGCGGACAGGTGTACAATGAGCAGTTCTTC. It yields the protein CASSSSGQVYNEQFF.

The chain uses TRBV6-4 and TRBJ2-3, with 13 bases matching TRBD2. V was pared by 5 bases and J by 4 bases, with 6 bases of the junction left unmatched. CDR1 is MRHNA and CDR2 is SNTAGT in the germline V gene. The CDR3 sequence is 16 residues long. CDR3 DNA sequence: TGTGCCAGCAGTTGGACTAGCGGGGGTAGGGCAGATACGCAGTATTTT. This codes for CASSWTSGGRADTQYF.

A note on this clone: One junction end does not reproduce the germline sequence, and a read error may be involved. The gene calls are TRBV7-7 and TRBJ2-3; the match to TRBD2 covers 11 bases. Germline assignment: CDR1 SSHAT and CDR2 FNYEAQ (reference sequence). The CDR3 spans 15 residues. For the CDR3, the DNA is TGTGCTAGCAGCCAGGGACTAGCGGCCACAGATACGCAGTATTTT. Protein product: CASSQGLAATDTQYF.

V and J are TRBV6-5 and TRBJ2-7; D not resolved. The germline CDR1 and CDR2 sequences are MNHEY and SVGAGI. The length of the CDR3 is 14 residues. Trimming shortened V by 4 bases and J by 2 bases, and 12 bases separated the two germline ends. This CDR3 is CASSSDWGTYEQYF. CDR3 coding DNA: TGTGCCAGCAGTTCCGACTGGGGTACCTACGAGCAGTACTTC.

The V gene is TRBV6-1, the J gene TRBJ1-5; D is ambiguous. Germline CDR1 MNHNS, CDR2 SASEGT. The CDR3 covers 11 residues. V was trimmed by 3 bases and J by 6 bases, leaving 3 bases between them. CDR3: CASSDPQPQHF. The DNA for the CDR3 is TGTGCCAGCAGTGACCCTCAGCCCCAGCATTTT.

The chain employs TRBV9 and TRBJ2-7; tentative D call: TRBD1 (6 bases). V was pared by 4 bases and J by 6 bases, with 17 bases between. CDR3 size: 14 residues. The germline V gene has CDR1 SGDLS and CDR2 YYNGEE. CDR3 coding DNA: TGTGCCAGCAGCCCGGCAGGACAGTCCCTCGAGCAGTACTTC. This sequence encodes CASSPAGQSLEQYF.

The chain carries TRBV28 and TRBJ2-1, with D possibly TRBD2 on 6 matching bases. Trimming took 10 bases from V and 2 from J, leaving 15 bases between them. Germline V lookup: CDR1 MDHEN, CDR2 SYDVKM. The CDR3 is 14 amino acids. CDR3 nucleotides: TGTGCCACCCTACGGGACTCAACCTACAATGAGCAGTTCTTC. Protein product: CATLRDSTYNEQFF.

The chain joins TRBV7-2 to TRBJ1-1, with TRBD1 as a possible D gene (6 bases). From germline, CDR1 is SGHTA and CDR2 FQGNSA. The ends were cut back, 5 bases at V and 5 bases at J, with 18 bases in the middle. The CDR3 sequence is 15 residues long. CDR3: CASSNRQAFRTEAFF. As DNA, the CDR3 is TGTGCCAGCAGCAACCGACAGGCATTTAGAACTGAAGCTTTCTTT.

The chain recombines TRBV10-3 with TRBJ2-1; D might be TRBD1 (5 bases). CDR1 and CDR2 from the germline V gene are ENHRY and SYGVKD. The CDR3 has 12 amino acids. Trimming took off 0 bases at V and 8 bases at J, with 5 bases between the two ends. The CDR3 protein is CAISESRDEQFF. The CDR3 bases are TGTGCCATCAGTGAGTCCAGGGATGAGCAGTTCTTC.

The chain recombines TRBV6-5 with TRBJ1-2, with unresolved D. Germline CDR1 MNHEY, CDR2 SVGAGI. This CDR3 region has 13 residues. V was shortened by 0 bases and J by 8 bases, with 10 bases between the two germline ends. Here the CDR3 DNA reads TGTGCCAGCAGTTACTCAGGGCGCGAGGGCTACACCTTC. This translates into CASSYSGREGYTF.

This clone showed up just once. The chain links TRBV7-9 to TRBJ1-5; D remains ambiguous. The CDR3 spans 12 residues. Deletions cut 1 base from V and 11 bases from J, with 9 bases between. The germline CDR1 and CDR2 sequences are SEHNR and FQNEAQ (reference sequence). CDR3 sequence: CASSLESRAQHF. CDR3 sequence (DNA): TGTGCCAGCAGCTTAGAAAGTAGGGCCCAGCATTTT.

The rearrangement links TRBV10-3 to TRBJ1-1; no reliable D call. V lost 0 bases and J lost 8, with 10 bases in between. Germline values: CDR1 ENHRY, CDR2 SYGVKD. This CDR3 region has 13 residues. The CDR3, as DNA: TGTGCCATCAGTGAGTCGATGACGGTCGAAGCTTTCTTT. It specifies CAISESMTVEAFF.

The rearrangement joins TRBV10-3 to TRBJ2-7; 9 nucleotides agree with TRBD1. Per the germline V gene, CDR1 is ENHRY and CDR2 is SYGVKD. The V segment lost 4 bases and the J segment 3 bases; nucleotides outside the gene matches: 4. This CDR3 spans 14 amino acids. The CDR3, as DNA: TGTGCCATCAGTGGGTCGACAGGGGGCTACGAGCAGTACTTC. Protein sequence: CAISGSTGGYEQYF.

CDR3 loop: CASSSGRAINEQFF. CDR3 nucleotides: TGTGCCAGTTCTAGCGGGAGGGCCATAAATGAGCAGTTCTTC. The chain couples TRBV19 to TRBJ2-1, with TRBD2 identical over 12 bases. The V gene end was trimmed by 8 bases and the J gene end by 7 bases; junction bases not matched to a gene: 6. The CDR3 consists of 14 residues. Germline V gene sequence: CDR1 LNHDA, CDR2 SQIVND (reference sequence). The variable domain in full, with the rest retrieved from reference TRBV19 and TRBJ2-1, is DGGITQSPKYLFRKEGQNVTLSCEQNLNHDAMYWYRQDPGQGLRLIYYSQIVNDFQKGDIAEGYSVSREKKESFPLTVTSAQKNPTAFYLCASSSGRAINEQFFGPGTRLTVL.

The chain is built from TRBV12-3 or TRBV12-4 and TRBJ1-1; maybe TRBD1 (6 bases). This CDR3 region has 13 residues. V shed 5 bases and J shed 3 bases, with 10 bases lying between them. The CDR3 sequence is CASSNRDYTEAFF. CDR3 in DNA: TGTGCCAGCAGTAACAGGGATTACACTGAAGCTTTCTTT.

The V call is TRBV11-3, the J call TRBJ2-7, with D hard to call. The germline gives CDR1 SGHNT, CDR2 YENEEA. The CDR3 is made up of 14 amino acids. V lost 6 bases to trimming and J lost 7 bases, with 19 bases between them. This CDR3 reads CASSLRSTTREQYF. As DNA, the CDR3 is TGTGCCAGCAGTCTGCGGAGTACAACCCGAGAGCAGTACTTC.

In its sample, this clone was seen a few times. The rearrangement links TRBV5-1 to TRBJ2-3; 8 bases are shared with TRBD1. V trimming: 6 bases; J trimming: 6 bases; junction bases outside the gene matches: 9. The CDR3 extends over 14 amino acids. Germline CDR1 reads SGHRS; CDR2 reads YFSETQ. CDR3 sequence: CASTTGGAGDTQYF. CDR3 DNA sequence: TGCGCCAGCACAACAGGGGGTGCAGGGGATACGCAGTATTTT.

The chain uses TRBV9 and TRBJ2-7; D uncertain. The CDR3 covers 13 residues. Germline V gene sequence: CDR1 SGDLS, CDR2 YYNGEE. The V end was cut by 3 bases, the J end by 5 bases, with 12 bases between. The CDR3: CASSALGGNEQYF. For the CDR3, the DNA is TGTGCCAGCAGCGCGCTAGGTGGTAACGAGCAGTACTTC. The whole variable domain, filled in from reference TRBV9 and TRBJ2-7, reads DSGVTQTPKHLITATGQRVTLRCSPRSGDLSVYWYQQSLDQGLQFLIQYYNGEERAKGNILERFSAQQFPDLHSELNLSSLELGDSALYFCASSALGGNEQYFGPGTRLTVT.

This clone was counted only a few times. The J gene is TRBJ1-2, the V gene TRBV24-1; 7 positions match TRBD1. This CDR3 has 13 residues. Germline-derived CDR1 and CDR2 are KGHDR and SFDVKD. With V trimmed by 2 bases and J by 4 bases, 0 bases remained unmatched. The CDR3 DNA is TGTGCCACCAGTGATTGGACAGGCTATGGCTACACCTTC. This sequence encodes CATSDWTGYGYTF.

V usage is TRBV5-1 and J usage is TRBJ2-1, with D possibly being TRBD1 or TRBD2 (6 bases each). Germline CDR1 SGHRS, CDR2 YFSETQ. The CDR3 sequence is 17 residues long. Trimming left V 0 bases short and J 0 bases short, with 13 bases between. The CDR3 DNA reads as TGCGCCAGCAGCTTGGTGGGGGGCTGGACCTCCTACAATGAGCAGTTCTTC. Encoded protein: CASSLVGGWTSYNEQFF.